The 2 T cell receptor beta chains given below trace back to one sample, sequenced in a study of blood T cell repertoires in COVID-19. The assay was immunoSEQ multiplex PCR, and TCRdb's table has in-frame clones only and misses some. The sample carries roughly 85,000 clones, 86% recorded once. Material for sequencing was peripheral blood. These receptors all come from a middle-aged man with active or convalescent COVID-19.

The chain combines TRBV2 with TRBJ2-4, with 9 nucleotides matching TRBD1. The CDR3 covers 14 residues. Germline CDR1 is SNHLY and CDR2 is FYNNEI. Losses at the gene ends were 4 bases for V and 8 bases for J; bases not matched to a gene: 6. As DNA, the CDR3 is TGTGCCAGCAGTGCGGGACAGGGTGCGTACATTCAGTACTTC. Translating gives CASSAGQGAYIQYF.

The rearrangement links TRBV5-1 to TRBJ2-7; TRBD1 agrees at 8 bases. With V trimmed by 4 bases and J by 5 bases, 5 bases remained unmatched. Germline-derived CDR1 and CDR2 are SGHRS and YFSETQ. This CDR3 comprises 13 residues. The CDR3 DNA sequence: TGCGCCAGCAGCCGCCCGGGACAGGACGAGCAGTACTTC. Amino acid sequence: CASSRPGQDEQYF.